The clone carrying this TCR beta chain was counted ten times or more. Its antigen is unidentified. V shed 5 bases, J shed 7 bases, and the junction held 7 bases outside the gene matches. The CDR3 totals 14 residues. The sample originates from a study of CD8 T cells in ankylosing spondylitis. Study results and caveats: Seven to nine highly homologous variants formed a TCR beta motif that appeared characteristic of ankylosing spondylitis blood. Researchers reportedly found disease-linked clones significantly enriched in matched ankylosing spondylitis synovial fluid. Previously reported in reactive arthritis synovial fluid and blood were some of the motif variants.

With molecular barcodes, quantitative 5'-RACE was used to make the TCR beta libraries. MiXCR was run by TCRdb on the 5' RACE reads, yielding one entry per CDR3 protein. The sample gives about 440,000 distinct CDR3 sequences, 17% of which show up once; 1% is in the top ten. The chain combines TRBV12-3 or TRBV12-4 with TRBJ1-5; 8 nucleotides agree with TRBD1. This receptor was taken from a male donor with ankylosing spondylitis. Input material: blood, either unsorted or a sorted T cell fraction (not recorded which). The CDR3 DNA sequence: TGTGCCAGCAGTCAAGGACAGGGTTGGCAGCCCCAGCATTTT. It translates to CASSQGQGWQPQHF.